This is a list of T cell receptor beta chains from one sample in a study of regulatory T cells in long-lasting Graves disease. One entry per CDR3 protein results from TCRdb running MiXCR on the multiplex PCR reads. The sample yields 400,000 to 500,000 distinct CDR3 sequences, approximately 16% seen once. This sample was shared with a second study, whose subject was T cells in Graves' hyperthyroidism and ophthalmopathy.

The specimen was peripheral blood mononuclear cells (PBMCs), collected at new diagnosis, from a patient treated with antithyroid drugs. The source of these receptors is a woman aged 18-29 years with Graves disease. CDR3s include the opening cysteine and the closing phenylalanine or tryptophan. The D gene is left open where the match is weak. Only some rows state a clone size, as once, few, many or a class for expanded clones.

j_gene,abundance,v_gene,d_gene,CDR3nt,CDR3aa
TRBJ1-2,-,TRBV27,TRBD1,TGTGCCAGCAGTTCCGACAGGGTGATTGGTGGCTACACCTTC,CASSSDRVIGGYTF
TRBJ2-1,many,TRBV2,TRBD2,TGTGCCAGCACGCGGACTAGGGGATGGAATGAGCAGTTCTTC,CASTRTRGWNEQFF
TRBJ2-3,many,TRBV20-1,-,TGCAGTGCTAGAACGGGACCGAAACCTAGCACAGATACGCAGTATTTT,CSARTGPKPSTDTQYF
TRBJ1-4,many,TRBV12-3/TRBV12-4,-,TGTGCCAGCAGTTTACGTGGGCAGGGCGATGAAAAACTGTTTTTT,CASSLRGQGDEKLFF
TRBJ1-1,many,TRBV28,-,TGTGCCAGCAGTTTGGATTCAGGGTCCACTGAAGCTTTCTTT,CASSLDSGSTEAFF
TRBJ2-1,few,TRBV27,-,TGTGCCAGCAGTTTTTTGTTAGCCGCCCAGAGCTCCTACAATGAGCAGTTCTTC,CASSFLLAAQSSYNEQFF
TRBJ2-1,many,TRBV11-2,TRBD1,TGTGCCAGCAGCTCGAGTCGGACAGGGCACAATGAGCAGTTCTTC,CASSSSRTGHNEQFF
TRBJ2-4,many,TRBV20-1,TRBD1,TGCAGTGGCAAATCGGGACAGGGTCAAAACATTCAGTACTTC,CSGKSGQGQNIQYF
TRBJ2-1,few,TRBV27,-,TGTGCCAGCAGTCTGGCCGAAGGCTATGAGCAGTTCTTC,CASSLAEGYEQFF
TRBJ2-3,-,TRBV5-4,-,TGTGCCAGCAGCTTCCAGGGTAGCACAGATACGCAGTATTTT,CASSFQGSTDTQYF
TRBJ2-3,many,TRBV11-1,-,TGTGCCAGCGGAGTCGAGCCCGTTACAGGCGGTACGCAGTATTTT,CASGVEPVTGGTQYF
TRBJ2-7,-,TRBV19,TRBD1,TGTGCCAGTAGTGGGGGACAGCCAGGCGAGCAGTACTTC,CASSGGQPGEQYF
TRBJ2-1,-,TRBV11-1,-,TGTGCCAGCAGCTTACGACCCAACACCTACAATGAGCAGTTCTTC,CASSLRPNTYNEQFF
TRBJ1-1,few,TRBV9,TRBD1,TGTGCCAGCAGCGTAGAGGCGGACAGGGCTACTGAAGCTTTCTTT,CASSVEADRATEAFF
TRBJ1-5,-,TRBV20-1,-,TGCAGTGCTAGAGATCCGCAAACAAGGGTCAATCAGCCCCAGCATTTT,CSARDPQTRVNQPQHF
TRBJ2-7,many,TRBV27,-,TGTGCCAGCACCACTCGTGGACAGCCCTACGAGCAGTACTTC,CASTTRGQPYEQYF
TRBJ2-1,-,TRBV11-2,TRBD1,TGTGCCAGCAGCTGGACAGGGGCTGGATACAATGAGCAGTTCTTC,CASSWTGAGYNEQFF
TRBJ2-7,-,TRBV7-3,-,TGTGCCAGCAGCTTAAAAGGTGTAACTGACGAGCAGTACTTC,CASSLKGVTDEQYF
TRBJ2-2,-,TRBV28,TRBD2,TGTGCCAGCAGAAAGGGACTAGCGGGACCCGGGGAGCTGTTTTTT,CASRKGLAGPGELFF
TRBJ2-3,many,TRBV6-2/TRBV6-3,TRBD2,TGTGCCAGCAGTCTCGCACTTAGCGGGAGGGCCCGAGATACGCAGTATTTT,CASSLALSGRARDTQYF
TRBJ2-3,many,TRBV7-8,-,TGTGCCAGCAGCTTAGACGGGCCTCTAGATACGCAGTATTTT,CASSLDGPLDTQYF
TRBJ2-1,few,TRBV6-1,TRBD2,TGTGCCAGCAGGGAGGGACTAGCGGGAGGGGAGCAGTTCTTC,CASREGLAGGEQFF
TRBJ1-1,-,TRBV28,-,TGTGCCAGCAGCTTTCGCAACGCTGAAGCTTTCTTT,CASSFRNAEAFF
TRBJ2-1,-,TRBV28,TRBD2,TGTGCCAGCAGTTTACGGGAAGGACTAGCGGGATACAATGAGCAGTTCTTC,CASSLREGLAGYNEQFF
TRBJ2-5,many,TRBV28,-,TGTGCCAGCAGTCCCTACCAGGGGGAGACCCAGTACTTC,CASSPYQGETQYF
TRBJ2-7,many,TRBV27,TRBD2,TGTGCCAGCAGTTCCCTGGGACTAGCGGGAACCAGATCCTACGAGCAGTACTTC,CASSSLGLAGTRSYEQYF
TRBJ2-1,-,TRBV20-1,TRBD1,TGCAGTGCTAGGGACAAGGGACAGATCTACAATGAGCAGTTCTTC,CSARDKGQIYNEQFF
TRBJ1-5,few,TRBV7-9,-,TGTGCCAGCAGCTTATGGGCAGGGAGCCTCAATCAGCCCCAGCATTTT,CASSLWAGSLNQPQHF
TRBJ1-1,many,TRBV9,-,TGTGCCAGCAGCGTAGAGGGGGTTTCGGGCATGAACACTGAAGCTTTCTTT,CASSVEGVSGMNTEAFF
TRBJ2-5,many,TRBV28,TRBD1,TGTGCCAGCAGGACCCCGGGACAGGGTATGGAGACCCAGTACTTC,CASRTPGQGMETQYF
TRBJ2-3,few,TRBV6-2/TRBV6-3,TRBD2,TGTGCCAGCAGTTTCTCAGTAGCGGGAGCTGGCACAGATACGCAGTATTTT,CASSFSVAGAGTDTQYF
TRBJ1-2,few,TRBV18,-,TGTGCCAGCTCACTTCGACGACTGGGTTGGGGGCCTTGGAACTATGGCTACACCTTC,CASSLRRLGWGPWNYGYTF
TRBJ2-3,-,TRBV6-1,TRBD2,TGTGCCAGCCCCCCGGGACTAGCGGGGGTCACAGATACGCAGTATTTT,CASPPGLAGVTDTQYF
TRBJ2-7,many,TRBV27,-,TGTGCCAGCTCCCCCCGGACGACCTCCTACGAGCAGTACTTC,CASSPRTTSYEQYF
TRBJ2-7,many,TRBV5-1,-,TGCGCCAGCAGCTTGGTCACTAGCTACGAGCAGTACTTC,CASSLVTSYEQYF
TRBJ2-7,many,TRBV20-1,-,TGCAGTGCTAGTGATACTAGGAGTGTGGCCTACGAGCAGTACTTC,CSASDTRSVAYEQYF
TRBJ2-1,-,TRBV19,-,TGTGCCAGTAGTTCGACTCTGGAAGACAATGAGCAGTTCTTC,CASSSTLEDNEQFF
TRBJ2-3,many,TRBV9,-,TGTGCCAGCAGCGTAGTTGCGGGGCGCACAGATACGCAGTATTTT,CASSVVAGRTDTQYF
TRBJ1-1,many,TRBV2,-,TGTGCCAGCAGTGAATTGAAGACAAGGAATACTGAAGCTTTCTTT,CASSELKTRNTEAFF
TRBJ2-5,many,TRBV10-3,-,TGTGCCATCACTCCCGACCCCCTCGAGACCCAGTACTTC,CAITPDPLETQYF
TRBJ2-4,many,TRBV7-3,-,TGTGCCAGCAGCCCCCCTCTAGGCGGAGGAGAAAACATTCAGTACTTC,CASSPPLGGGENIQYF
TRBJ2-2,many,TRBV12-3/TRBV12-4,TRBD1,TGTGCCAGCAGCTCCACCGGGACAGGGGGCACCGGGGAGCTGTTTTTT,CASSSTGTGGTGELFF
TRBJ2-2,-,TRBV28,TRBD2,TGTGCCACTCGACTAGCGGTTACGCGGGACACCGGGGAGCTGTTTTTT,CATRLAVTRDTGELFF
TRBJ1-1,few,TRBV9,-,TGTGCCAGCAGTCAATCTGGGGGGGGGCTAGGCACTGAAGCTTTCTTT,CASSQSGGGLGTEAFF
TRBJ2-2,many,TRBV28,TRBD1,TGTGCCAGCAGTTCTCTAGGGACAGGGGGACACGGGGAGCTGTTTTTT,CASSSLGTGGHGELFF
TRBJ2-2,few,TRBV20-1,-,TGCAGTGCTAGAGCGGGCAGGGTGGGAACCGGGGAGCTGTTTTTT,CSARAGRVGTGELFF
TRBJ2-2,-,TRBV6-4,TRBD2,TGTGCCAGCAGTGAGGTAGCGGGAGCTATCGGGGAGCTGTTTTTT,CASSEVAGAIGELFF
TRBJ2-7,-,TRBV6-1,-,TGTGCCAGCAGTGAAGGAGCGACTAAAGACTACGAGCAGTACTTC,CASSEGATKDYEQYF